This is a list of T cell receptor beta chains from one sample in a study of blood T cell repertoires in COVID-19. Using immunoSEQ multiplex PCR, the repertoire was profiled, and TCRdb retains in-frame clones only, with some absent. The sample shows hundreds of thousands of clones, around 83% of them seen only once. Sequencing input: peripheral blood. The receptors derive from a man at least 80 years old with acute or convalescent COVID-19. Both conserved end residues are part of each CDR3.

V	J	CDR3
TRBV2	TRBJ1-1	CASRGDRNTEAFF
TRBV28	TRBJ1-5	CASNGQYSNQPQHF
TRBV5-1	TRBJ1-6	CASSTTGQGSGSPLHF
TRBV5-1	TRBJ2-5	CASSRAGTGMVETQYF
TRBV3-1/TRBV3-2	TRBJ1-4	CASSPSGQLEKLFF
TRBV5-8	TRBJ2-5	CASSPGTSGSFMGETQYF
TRBV4-1	TRBJ2-1	CASSQERVRTSGGNEQFF
TRBV5-1	TRBJ2-5	CASSLGAEETQYF
TRBV19	TRBJ2-5	CATQRGTGGSETQYF
TRBV6-2/TRBV6-3	TRBJ2-1	CASSSQRNSYNEQFF
TRBV4-1	TRBJ2-3	CASSQEGGSDTQYF
TRBV7-2	TRBJ2-7	CASSFIGQGYEQYF
TRBV28	TRBJ2-3	CASIQEQGVGDTQYF
TRBV15	TRBJ2-3	CATSSGGTGGKDTQYF
TRBV3-1/TRBV3-2	TRBJ2-2	CASSLWGDGELFF
TRBV4-1	TRBJ1-5	CASSQSGTGSVHQPQHF
TRBV7-9	TRBJ2-2	CASVGQENTGELFF
TRBV7-9	TRBJ2-1	CASSSSRTSEWWNEQFF
TRBV4-2	TRBJ2-3	CASSQGQGSTDTQYF
TRBV5-1	TRBJ1-1	CASSSQTGSAEAFF
TRBV7-8	TRBJ2-7	CASSVQGTVDEQYF